These T cell receptor beta chains were read from a single sample in a study of CD39 and CD103 CD8 tumor-infiltrating T cells. Assay used: immunoSEQ multiplex PCR; TCRdb lists only in-frame clones, some missing. The repertoire consists of about 1,500 clones, with less than 70% occurring once and the leading ten covering approximately 23%. Sequencing was performed on CD39- CD103+ CD8+ T cells sorted from the tumor. These receptors all stem from a human donor with head and neck squamous cell carcinoma. Both conserved end residues are part of each CDR3. A D gene is named only where the DNA matches it firmly. Some rows have no size entry. The others give once, few or many, or a class for an expanded clone.

J: TRBJ2-2
V: TRBV27
size: large
D: TRBD2
CDR3: CASTPGGANTGELFF
DNA: TGTGCCAGCACACCGGGGGGGGCCAACACCGGGGAGCTGTTTTTT

J: TRBJ2-3
V: TRBV4-3
size: few
D: TRBD2
CDR3: CASSQLTSGNTDTQYF
DNA: TGCGCCAGCAGCCAACTGACTAGCGGTAACACAGATACGCAGTATTTT

J: TRBJ2-7
V: TRBV5-4
size: -
D: -
CDR3: CATSVGALEQYF
DNA: TGTGCCACCTCCGTAGGGGCTCTCGAGCAGTACTTC

J: TRBJ1-2
V: TRBV4-3
size: -
D: -
CDR3: CASSQDWKPNYGYTF
DNA: TGCGCCAGCAGCCAAGACTGGAAGCCTAACTATGGCTACACCTTC

J: TRBJ2-7
V: TRBV5-1
size: -
D: -
CDR3: CASSLAPGYYEQYF
DNA: TGCGCCAGCAGCTTGGCCCCAGGATACTACGAGCAGTACTTC

J: TRBJ2-3
V: TRBV7-2
size: -
D: -
CDR3: CASSKPPGTPTDTQYF
DNA: TGTGCCAGCAGCAAACCTCCCGGGACCCCCACAGATACGCAGTATTTT

J: TRBJ1-2
V: TRBV27
size: few
D: -
CDR3: CASSLQGANYGYTF
DNA: TGTGCCAGCAGTTTACAGGGAGCTAACTATGGCTACACCTTC

J: TRBJ2-3
V: TRBV30
size: -
D: -
CDR3: CAWNLMTGDTQYF
DNA: TGTGCCTGGAACCTGATGACGGGAGATACGCAGTATTTT

J: TRBJ2-3
V: TRBV7-2
size: few
D: -
CDR3: CASSLAARSTDTQYF
DNA: TGTGCCAGCAGCTTAGCGGCTCGAAGCACAGATACGCAGTATTTT

J: TRBJ1-1
V: TRBV4-1
size: -
D: -
CDR3: CASSRGENTEAFF
DNA: TGCGCCAGCAGCCGGGGGGAGAACACTGAAGCTTTCTTT

J: TRBJ2-7
V: TRBV19
size: -
D: -
CDR3: CASSMGREQYF
DNA: TGTGCCAGTAGTATGGGTAGAGAGCAGTACTTC

J: TRBJ2-2
V: TRBV15
size: large
D: -
CDR3: CATASLAGLTGELFF
DNA: TGTGCCACGGCGTCTTTGGCAGGGCTCACCGGGGAGCTGTTTTTT

J: TRBJ2-5
V: TRBV27
size: -
D: -
CDR3: CASSPRTDQETQYF
DNA: TGTGCCAGCAGTCCGCGGACAGACCAAGAGACCCAGTACTTC

J: TRBJ2-7
V: TRBV15
size: -
D: -
CDR3: CATSRDGTSYEQYF
DNA: TGTGCCACCAGCAGAGACGGTACTTCCTACGAGCAGTACTTC

J: TRBJ1-2
V: TRBV4-2
size: -
D: -
CDR3: CASSFTGYGYTF
DNA: TGTGCCAGCAGCTTCACAGGCTATGGCTACACCTTC

J: TRBJ1-3
V: TRBV29-1
size: large
D: -
CDR3: CSVVMGSGNTIYF
DNA: TGCAGCGTTGTTATGGGAAGTGGAAACACCATATATTTT

J: TRBJ2-7
V: TRBV29-1
size: -
D: -
CDR3: CSVVSAETSYEQYF
DNA: TGCAGCGTTGTATCAGCGGAGACATCCTACGAGCAGTACTTC

J: TRBJ2-5
V: TRBV7-6
size: -
D: -
CDR3: CASSLDFTGQETQYF
DNA: TGTGCCAGCAGCTTAGATTTTACCGGTCAAGAGACCCAGTACTTC

J: TRBJ1-1
V: TRBV11-3
size: few
D: -
CDR3: CASSLVGGTEAFF
DNA: TGTGCCAGCAGCTTAGTTGGCGGGACTGAAGCTTTCTTT

J: TRBJ2-2
V: TRBV29-1
size: -
D: -
CDR3: CSVVSGRTGELFF
DNA: TGCAGCGTTGTCTCAGGGCGTACCGGGGAGCTGTTTTTT

J: TRBJ2-5
V: TRBV19
size: -
D: -
CDR3: CASLGGYQETQYF
DNA: TGTGCCAGCTTAGGGGGGTACCAAGAGACCCAGTACTTC

J: TRBJ2-1
V: TRBV7-9
size: -
D: TRBD1
CDR3: CASSFDGTGGYNEQFF
DNA: TGTGCCAGCAGCTTTGACGGGACAGGGGGTTACAATGAGCAGTTCTTC

J: TRBJ2-3
V: TRBV5-6
size: -
D: -
CDR3: CASSSRRTALTDTQYF
DNA: TGTGCCAGCAGCTCCAGACGTACAGCATTGACAGATACGCAGTATTTT

J: TRBJ2-5
V: TRBV28
size: -
D: -
CDR3: CASSRETQYF
DNA: TGTGCCAGCAGCCGCGAGACCCAGTACTTC

J: TRBJ1-5
V: TRBV6-1
size: large
D: -
CDR3: CATYDTGFQTQHF
DNA: TGTGCCACCTACGACACGGGTTTTCAGACCCAGCATTTT

J: TRBJ1-1
V: TRBV30
size: -
D: TRBD1
CDR3: CAWSVTGTGVFEAFF
DNA: TGTGCCTGGAGTGTAACAGGGACAGGGGTATTTGAAGCTTTCTTT

J: TRBJ1-2
V: TRBV4-3
size: -
D: -
CDR3: CASSQDLRFSSASYTF
DNA: TGCGCCAGCAGCCAAGATCTACGGTTTTCTTCCGCCAGTTACACCTTC

J: TRBJ2-5
V: TRBV7-2
size: -
D: -
CDR3: CASSLVIGKETQYF
DNA: TGTGCCAGCAGCTTAGTGATAGGTAAAGAGACCCAGTACTTC

J: TRBJ2-7
V: TRBV5-6
size: -
D: TRBD1
CDR3: CASSFADRGYEQYF
DNA: TGTGCCAGCAGCTTCGCGGACAGGGGGTACGAGCAGTACTTC

J: TRBJ2-7
V: TRBV13
size: -
D: -
CDR3: CASSSLEEGEQYF
DNA: TGTGCCAGCAGCTCCCTTGAAGAGGGCGAGCAGTACTTC

J: TRBJ2-3
V: TRBV11-2
size: -
D: TRBD2
CDR3: CASSSVTSGGTDTQYF
DNA: TGTGCCAGCAGCTCGGTAACTAGCGGGGGGACAGATACGCAGTATTTT

J: TRBJ2-3
V: TRBV7-2
size: medium-sized
D: -
CDR3: CASSSGRTPGTQYF
DNA: TGTGCCAGCAGCTCGGGACGGACCCCAGGCACGCAGTATTTT

J: TRBJ2-7
V: TRBV5-1
size: few
D: TRBD1
CDR3: CASSLDRALSYEQYF
DNA: TGCGCCAGCAGCCTGGACAGGGCTTTATCCTACGAGCAGTACTTC

J: TRBJ2-7
V: TRBV30
size: -
D: -
CDR3: CAWAGPGREQYF
DNA: TGTGCCTGGGCAGGGCCCGGAAGAGAGCAGTACTTC

J: TRBJ1-2
V: TRBV27
size: -
D: TRBD1
CDR3: CASSKQGALFYGYTF
DNA: TGTGCCAGCAGTAAACAGGGGGCTCTCTTCTATGGCTACACCTTC

J: TRBJ1-5
V: TRBV27
size: -
D: -
CDR3: CASSLTGSNQPQHF
DNA: TGTGCCAGCAGCCTCACAGGGAGTAATCAGCCCCAGCATTTT

J: TRBJ2-7
V: TRBV27
size: -
D: -
CDR3: CASSSTTVYEQYF
DNA: TGTGCCAGCAGTTCGACGACAGTCTACGAGCAGTACTTC

J: TRBJ1-2
V: TRBV28
size: -
D: -
CDR3: CASREWGLEDGYTF
DNA: TGTGCCAGCAGAGAATGGGGGTTGGAAGATGGCTACACCTTC

J: TRBJ2-7
V: TRBV7-9
size: -
D: -
CDR3: CASSLAVGGYEQYF
DNA: TGTGCCAGCAGCTTAGCGGTGGGTGGCTACGAGCAGTACTTC

J: TRBJ2-1
V: TRBV28
size: few
D: TRBD2
CDR3: CASSLDQRGGLGSYNEQFF
DNA: TGTGCCAGCAGTTTGGATCAGCGGGGGGGGCTGGGGTCCTACAATGAGCAGTTCTTC

J: TRBJ2-2
V: TRBV25-1
size: few
D: -
CDR3: CASSDPAGGAGELFF
DNA: TGTGCCAGCAGTGACCCCGCCGGAGGAGCCGGGGAGCTGTTTTTT